These 29 T cell receptor beta chains were sequenced from one sample in a study of OX40 agonist ivuxolimab in advanced cancers. Sequenced by immunoSEQ multiplex PCR; TCRdb stores in-frame clones only, minus some. The repertoire has roughly 30,000 clones, 84% of them found once; the top ten carry 15% to 20%. The sequencing used CD4+ or CD8+ T cells sorted from blood, collected in a trial of the OX40 agonist ivuxolimab. The receptors were sampled from an adult with an advanced solid tumor such as melanoma, head and neck, liver or kidney cancer.

V and J are TRBV5-4 and TRBJ1-2; D remains ambiguous. The CDR3 runs to 12 residues. Per the germline V gene, CDR1 is SGHNT and CDR2 is YYREEE (reference sequence). V was shortened by 5 bases and J by 6 bases, with 11 bases between the two germline ends. CDR3 protein: CASSLGLDGYTF. As DNA, the CDR3 is TGTGCCAGCAGTTTAGGTTTAGATGGCTACACCTTC.

V is TRBV19 and J is TRBJ1-5; 12 nucleotides line up with TRBD1. CDR1 LNHDA and CDR2 SQIVND come from the germline V gene (reference sequence). Trimming took 4 bases from V and 6 from J; bases not matched to a gene: 10. The CDR3 is 17 amino acids. Written as DNA, the CDR3 is TGTGCCAGTAGTACCGGGACAGGGGGCCCGTTGTTTCAGCCCCAGCATTTT. Protein: CASSTGTGGPLFQPQHF.

The chain joins TRBV29-1 to TRBJ1-3; no reliable D call. Looked up from germline, CDR1 is SQVTM and CDR2 is ANQGSEA. The CDR3 has 13 amino acids. V gave up 5 bases and J gave up 0 bases, with 8 bases separating them. For the CDR3, the DNA is TGCAGCGTTCCGGCGCTCTCTGGAAACACCATATATTTT. Translation: CSVPALSGNTIYF.

The chain combines TRBV21-1 with TRBJ1-2. TRBV21-1 is noted as a pseudogene. The CDR3 contains 13 residues. In DNA, the CDR3 is TGTGCCAGCAGCAAGGACGGAGGTAAGGGCTACACCTTC. Encoded protein: CASSKDGGKGYTF.

The chain has TRBV28 and TRBJ2-2, with 8 nucleotides matching TRBD1. This CDR3 contains 16 residues. Germline V CDR1 and CDR2: MDHEN, SYDVKM. The ends lost 5 bases at V and 5 bases at J; junction bases unmatched: 10. The CDR3 region has the DNA TGTGCCAGCAGTCACCCGAGGACAGGGTTAACCGGGGAGCTGTTTTTT. Its translation: CASSHPRTGLTGELFF.

The gene calls are TRBV13 and TRBJ1-1; D is perhaps TRBD1 (6 bases). This CDR3 contains 13 residues. CDR1 is PRHDT and CDR2 is FYEKMQ in the germline V gene (reference sequence). V was trimmed by 5 bases and J by 6 bases, leaving 13 bases between them. Here the CDR3 reads CASSPERGAEAFF. Here the CDR3 DNA reads TGTGCCAGCAGCCCCGAAAGGGGGGCTGAAGCTTTCTTT.

This clone was seen a handful of times. The rearrangement links TRBV23-1 to TRBJ1-1; D ambiguous. TRBV23-1 is sorted into the ORF group, with uncertain function. The CDR3 runs to 15 residues. V lost 0 bases and J 3 bases, leaving 11 bases between the germline ends. CDR3 bases: TGCGCCAGCAGTCAATCGAGGTCGGAGGACACTGAAGCTTTCTTT. Translation gives CASSQSRSEDTEAFF.

Only one count was recorded for this clone. CDR3 sequence (DNA): TGTGCCAGCAGCGAGACAGGGGGCGCTTACAATGAGCAGTTCTTC. This sequence encodes CASSETGGAYNEQFF. This chain joins TRBV11-2 and TRBJ2-1, with 10 bases matching TRBD1. The germline CDR1 and CDR2 sequences are SGHAT and FQNNGV. CDR3 length: 15 amino acids. V lost 5 bases, J lost 4 bases, and 5 bases stayed unmatched.

V is TRBV5-5 and J is TRBJ1-3; no clear D gene. The CDR3 is made up of 13 amino acids. Trimming shortened V by 3 bases and J by 4 bases, and 8 bases separated the two germline ends. The germline V gene encodes CDR1 SGHKS and CDR2 YYEKEE (reference sequence). CDR3 coding DNA: TGTGCCAGCAGCTGGTCACCCGGAAACACCATATATTTT. Translating gives CASSWSPGNTIYF.

CDR3 bases: TGTGCCAGCAGTGAAGGGACTAGCGGCTACAATGAGCAGTTCTTC. Translated, it gives CASSEGTSGYNEQFF. The gene calls are TRBV2 and TRBJ2-1, with 10 bases lining up with TRBD2. This CDR3 is built from 15 residues. Germline lookup yields CDR1 SNHLY and CDR2 FYNNEI. Trimming took 1 base from V and 3 from J; bases not matched to a gene: 0. Combining the CDR3 with reference TRBV2 and TRBJ2-1 gives the whole variable domain EPEVTQTPSHQVTQMGQEVILRCVPISNHLYFYWYRQILGQKVEFLVSFYNNEISEKSEIFDDQFSVERPDGSNFTLKIRSTKLEDSAMYFCASSEGTSGYNEQFFGPGTRLTVL.

This clone was seen once. This chain connects TRBV11-1 to TRBJ2-1; tentatively, D is TRBD2 (5 bases). The germline CDR1 and CDR2 sequences are SGHAT and FQDESV (reference sequence). Between the trimmed V and J ends, which lost 0 bases and 0 bases, there was a span of 6 bases. The CDR3 length is 15 residues. This CDR3 reads CASSLAGSSYNEQFF. CDR3 DNA sequence: TGTGCCAGCAGCTTAGCGGGGAGCTCCTACAATGAGCAGTTCTTC.

The CDR3 sequence is CASSLSRGGRTEAFF. The CDR3 region has the DNA TGTGCCAGCAGCCTAAGTCGTGGAGGGCGCACTGAAGCTTTCTTT. The genes are TRBV9 and TRBJ1-1; D remains ambiguous. The CDR3 extends over 15 amino acids. Germline V CDR1 and CDR2: SGDLS, YYNGEE. Trimming removed 4 bases at V and 4 bases at J, with 17 bases between.

This chain connects TRBV7-9 to TRBJ1-4; possible D gene TRBD1, 5 bases. In germline, CDR1 is SEHNR, CDR2 FQNEAQ (reference sequence). The CDR3 is 15 amino acids. V lost 1 base and J lost 3, with 9 bases in between. The CDR3 reads CASSLGGAANEKLFF. As DNA, the CDR3 is TGTGCCAGCAGCTTAGGGGGCGCGGCTAATGAAAAACTGTTTTTT.

The J gene is TRBJ2-7, the V gene TRBV27, with 9 nucleotides matching TRBD1. Per the germline V gene, CDR1 is MNHEY and CDR2 is SMNVEV (reference sequence). This CDR3 has 15 amino acids. V gave up 3 bases and J gave up 2 bases; unmatched junction bases: 5. CDR3 sequence: CASSFLGQGPYEQYF. The CDR3 DNA sequence: TGTGCCAGCAGTTTTCTGGGACAGGGCCCCTACGAGCAGTACTTC.

The chain carries TRBV27 and TRBJ2-7, with D possibly TRBD1 on 5 matching bases. This CDR3 has 13 residues. Trimming removed 4 bases from V and 2 bases from J, with 9 bases in between. Germline-derived CDR1 and CDR2 are MNHEY and SMNVEV (reference sequence). The CDR3 region has the DNA TGTGCCAGCAGTTCTCAGGGCCCCTACGAGCAGTACTTC. It is translated as CASSSQGPYEQYF.

CDR3 sequence reads: CASSYADRPGTDTQYF. The CDR3 nucleotides read TGTGCCAGCAGTTACGCGGACAGGCCGGGCACAGATACGCAGTATTTT. V is TRBV6-5 and J is TRBJ2-3; 7 positions match TRBD1. The V segment lost 2 bases and the J segment 1 base; nucleotides outside the gene matches: 6. The CDR3 totals 16 residues. Germline V gene data show CDR1 as MNHEY and CDR2 as SVGAGI.

The chain joins TRBV2 to TRBJ1-2, with D perhaps matching TRBD1 (5 bases). V shed 1 base and J shed 4 bases, with 10 bases lying between them. The germline CDR1 and CDR2 sequences are SNHLY and FYNNEI. The CDR3 loop spans 14 amino acids. The DNA for the CDR3 is TGTGCCAGCAGTGAAGGGTTCGACAGCTATGGCTACACCTTC. Translation: CASSEGFDSYGYTF.

This clone showed up just once. The genes are TRBV30 and TRBJ1-6, with 8 bases that match TRBD1. Losses at the gene ends were 0 bases for V and 9 bases for J; bases not matched to a gene: 7. This CDR3 has 15 residues. Germline V CDR1 and CDR2: GTSNPN, SVGIG (reference sequence). CDR3 DNA sequence: TGTGCCTGGAGTGTCCCGGGACAGGAGACTTCACCCCTCCACTTT. It specifies CAWSVPGQETSPLHF.

The CDR3 sequence: CASSSQKAGGLFYEQFF. The CDR3 DNA reads TGTGCCAGCAGCTCCCAGAAGGCGGGGGGCCTGTTTTATGAGCAGTTCTTC. The rearrangement joins TRBV7-9 to TRBJ2-1; TRBD2 matches at 8 bases. Germline CDR1 SEHNR, CDR2 FQNEAQ (reference sequence). The CDR3 runs 17 residues. J was trimmed by 8 bases and V by 4 bases; bases with no gene match: 16. Supplemented by reference TRBV7-9 and TRBJ2-1, the full variable domain reads DTGVSQNPRHKITKRGQNVTFRCDPISEHNRLYWYRQTLGQGPEFLTYFQNEAQLEKSRLLSDRFSAERPKGSFSTLEIQRTEQGDSAMYLCASSSQKAGGLFYEQFFGPGTRLTVL.

This chain links TRBV5-1 with TRBJ2-7; TRBD1 matches at 9 bases. Germline V gene data show CDR1 as SGHRS and CDR2 as YFSETQ. V lost 0 bases, J lost 4 bases, and 8 bases stayed unmatched. The CDR3 loop spans 16 amino acids. CDR3 amino acids: CASSLDQQGASYEQYF. DNA for the CDR3: TGCGCCAGCAGCTTGGATCAACAGGGGGCATCTTACGAGCAGTACTTC.

V is TRBV11-2 and J is TRBJ1-2; D not certain. The length of the CDR3 is 12 residues. CDR1 is SGHAT, CDR2 FQNNGV, per germline. V lost 5 bases to trimming and J lost 1 base, with 5 bases between them. In DNA form, the CDR3 reads TGTGCCAGCAGCATGGGTAACTATGGCTACACCTTC. This gives the protein CASSMGNYGYTF.

V is TRBV4-3 and J is TRBJ2-3; D is ambiguous. This CDR3 has 14 residues. The ends were cut back, 2 bases at V and 3 bases at J, with 9 bases in the middle. Germline lookup yields CDR1 LGHNA and CDR2 YSLEER. CDR3 protein: CASSQYEGTDTQYF. CDR3 bases: TGCGCCAGCAGCCAATATGAAGGGACAGATACGCAGTATTTT.

The chain carries TRBV5-4 and TRBJ2-2; 7 bases are a match to TRBD2. The CDR3 sequence is 15 residues long. Unmatched junction bases numbered 8, after V lost 3 bases and J lost 6 bases. CDR1 is SGHNT and CDR2 is YYREEE in the germline V gene (reference sequence). The CDR3 DNA follows: TGTGCCAGCAGCTCCCCCGGGACTACAGCCGGGGAGCTGTTTTTT. Residues: CASSSPGTTAGELFF.

This clone was observed a handful of times. The V call is TRBV30, the J call TRBJ1-1; weak D call: TRBD1 (6 bases). The CDR3 runs 14 residues. The V and J ends lost 0 bases and 4 bases respectively, with 12 bases between them. Germline V gene sequence: CDR1 GTSNPN, CDR2 SVGIG (reference sequence). CDR3 DNA sequence: TGTGCCTGGAGTGTGGGGGGCGCGACCACTGAAGCTTTCTTT. This translates into CAWSVGGATTEAFF.

The chain joins TRBV5-4 to TRBJ1-4; the D is unclear. In germline, CDR1 is SGHNT, CDR2 YYREEE (reference sequence). Trimming took off 2 bases at V and 2 bases at J, with 13 bases between the two ends. The CDR3 spans 16 residues. In DNA, the CDR3 is TGTGCCAGCAGCTTCTGGTCCACCGGGACTAATGAAAAACTGTTTTTT. Residues: CASSFWSTGTNEKLFF.

The genes are TRBV6-5 and TRBJ2-1; D remains unclear. This CDR3 is 16 amino acids long. Trimming took off 1 base at V and 0 bases at J, with 10 bases between the two ends. Germline V CDR1 and CDR2: MNHEY, SVGAGI. This chain's CDR3 is CASSYYRVSSYNEQFF. The CDR3 nucleotides are TGTGCCAGCAGTTACTATCGGGTAAGCTCCTACAATGAGCAGTTCTTC.

The chain carries TRBV2 and TRBJ2-3; 7 nucleotides line up with TRBD2. V was clipped by 5 bases and J by 4 bases; unmatched bases: 9. The CDR3 consists of 15 residues. The germline V gene has CDR1 SNHLY and CDR2 FYNNEI. CDR3 coding DNA: TGTGCCAGCAGTAGCCCCCGCACTAGCGCAGATACGCAGTATTTT. Translation gives CASSSPRTSADTQYF.

This sequence joins TRBV7-9 and TRBJ1-2; perhaps TRBD1 as D (5 bases). The CDR3 contains 13 residues. The germline gives CDR1 SEHNR, CDR2 FQNEAQ (reference sequence). The V end was cut by 5 bases, the J end by 2 bases, with 9 bases between. CDR3 sequence (DNA): TGTGCCAGCAGCCCGGGACTCAACTATGGCTACACCTTC. It codes for CASSPGLNYGYTF.

This sequence joins TRBV7-9 and TRBJ1-3, with D unresolved. CDR3 size: 12 residues. V lost 5 bases and J 7 bases, leaving 9 bases between the germline ends. Germline V gene lookup returns CDR1 SEHNR and CDR2 FQNEAQ (reference sequence). The CDR3 nucleotides read TGTGCCAGCAGCCCAGGAGCTAACACCATATATTTT. Translated, it gives CASSPGANTIYF.